This TCR beta chain derives from a study of cytomegalovirus exposure and HLA in healthy donors. Vbeta (60) and Jbeta (13) primers were used in the PCR. Here immunoSEQ multiplex PCR was the method, and the copy in TCRdb shows in-frame clones only, minus some. The sample holds roughly 190,000 clones, 78% seen once. This clone was observed a handful of times. Sequencing input: PBMCs. The source is a woman aged 30 to 39 in good health and CMV-seropositive.

CDR3 residues: CASSLWGVGNSPLHF. The CDR3 DNA reads as TGTGCCAGCAGCTTGTGGGGGGTAGGCAATTCACCCCTCCACTTT. The V call is TRBV5-4, the J call TRBJ1-6; a weak D match, TRBD1 (5 bases). The length of the CDR3 is 15 residues. V was cut by 1 base and J by 7 bases, with 12 bases left in between. Looked up from germline, CDR1 is SGHNT and CDR2 is YYREEE (reference sequence).